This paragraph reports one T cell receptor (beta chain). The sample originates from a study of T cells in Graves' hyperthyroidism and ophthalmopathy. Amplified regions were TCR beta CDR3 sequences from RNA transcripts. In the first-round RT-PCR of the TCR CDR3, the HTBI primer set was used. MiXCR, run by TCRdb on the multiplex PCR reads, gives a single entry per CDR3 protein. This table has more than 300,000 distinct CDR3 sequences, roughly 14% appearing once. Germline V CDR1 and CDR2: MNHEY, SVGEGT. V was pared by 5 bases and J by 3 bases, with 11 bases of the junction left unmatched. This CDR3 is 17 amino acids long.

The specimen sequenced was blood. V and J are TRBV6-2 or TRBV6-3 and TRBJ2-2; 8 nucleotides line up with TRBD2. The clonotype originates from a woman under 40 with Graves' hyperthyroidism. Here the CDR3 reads CASSKGLGLADTGELFF. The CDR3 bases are TGTGCCAGCAGTAAGGGGCTCGGACTAGCAGACACCGGGGAGCTGTTTTTT.